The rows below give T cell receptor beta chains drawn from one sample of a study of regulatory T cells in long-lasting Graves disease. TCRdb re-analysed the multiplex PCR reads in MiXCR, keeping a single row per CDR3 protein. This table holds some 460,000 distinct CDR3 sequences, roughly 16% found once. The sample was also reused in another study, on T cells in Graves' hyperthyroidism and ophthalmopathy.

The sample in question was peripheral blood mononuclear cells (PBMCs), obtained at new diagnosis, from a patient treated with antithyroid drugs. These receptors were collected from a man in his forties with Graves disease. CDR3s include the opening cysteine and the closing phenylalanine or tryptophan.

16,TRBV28,CASSPPRGSSYNEQFF
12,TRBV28,CASSFYTGELFF
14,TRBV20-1,CSARGLVSHNEQFF
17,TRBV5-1,CASSLGMAGGMNTEAFF
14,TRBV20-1,CSAREGGRPAKQYF
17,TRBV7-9,CASSHGLAGGKQETQYF
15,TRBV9,CASSADVILGGTQYF
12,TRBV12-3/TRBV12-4,CASRGTGAEQYF
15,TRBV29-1,CSVWGLIGRVNEQFF
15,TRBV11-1,CASSPLALGHNEQFF
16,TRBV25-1,CASSDTRGGHSYEQYF
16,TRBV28,CASSLLAGGGGNEQFF
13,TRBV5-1,CASSLAPADTQYF
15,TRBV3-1,CASSQSPGRTYEQYF
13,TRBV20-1,CSARLSGPDTQYF
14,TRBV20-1,CSKTVGLRTDTQYF
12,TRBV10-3,CAISESSDTQYF
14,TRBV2,CASRELTGPNEQFF
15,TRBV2,CASTYTSPSSDTQYF
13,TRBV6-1,CASRMGNTGELFF
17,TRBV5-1,CASSLVGGGAPDTEAFF
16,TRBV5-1,CASSLAMTENYNEQFF
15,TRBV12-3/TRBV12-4,CASSFELAGGGAQYF
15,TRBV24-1,CATSEPGLAAGELFF
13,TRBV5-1,CASSSSDGPEAFF
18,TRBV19,CASSQRGHRASNTGELFF
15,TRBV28,CASSTTFGPAYEQYF
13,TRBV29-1,CSVARMGETEAFF
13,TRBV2,CASSLTENTEAFF
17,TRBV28,CASSLSGGDRLTDTQYF
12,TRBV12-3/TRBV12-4,CASTQAGNTIYF
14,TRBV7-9,CASSWEGQGHEQFF
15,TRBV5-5,CASSRKQGLNTEAFF
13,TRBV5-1,CASSLLERGEQFF
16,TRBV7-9,CASSSGTGSGANVLTF
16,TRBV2,CASSAGTSLDADTQYF
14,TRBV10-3,CAISESGSSKTQYF
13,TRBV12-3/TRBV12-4,CASSFAGGHEQFF
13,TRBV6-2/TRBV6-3,CASGEGFNSPLHF
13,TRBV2,CATGGGLTYEQYF
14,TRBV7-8,CASSFLKVTDTQYF
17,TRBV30,CAWSVRFSAGSSYEQYF
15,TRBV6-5,CASSYSILNTGELFF
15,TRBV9,CASTKTSGGAGELFF
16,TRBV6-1,CASSRERTGISYEQYF
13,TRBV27,CASSSSGNYGYTF
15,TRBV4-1,CASSQGIGSLETQYF
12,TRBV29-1,CSVGQGPGELFF
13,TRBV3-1,CASSQGQVEGYTF
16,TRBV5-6,CASSLATSNSNQPQHF
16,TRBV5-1,CASSLARTGTLAEQYF
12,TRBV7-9,CASSFNRDGYTF
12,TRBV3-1,CASSRIRETQYF
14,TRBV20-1,CSANHRGIMDEQFF
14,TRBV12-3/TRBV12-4,CASTRWAGDYEQFF
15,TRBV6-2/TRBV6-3,CASSYLAQNTGELFF
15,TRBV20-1,CSATDPGGASGELFF
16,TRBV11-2,CASTIAGTPFPYEQYF
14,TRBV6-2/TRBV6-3,CASSYDERTNEQFF